This note documents a single TCR beta chain sequence. The V end lost 2 bases, the J end lost 5 bases, and 7 bases lay between the germline ends. The CDR3 is 13 residues long. Per germline, CDR1 MGHDK and CDR2 SYGVNS. Those who participated ranged in age from roughly 18 to 100 years and resided in 20 to 25 US areas. This entry comes from a study of blood T cell repertoires in COVID-19. Study-wide background: Samples taken during acute and convalescent COVID-19 were collected in the United States, Italy and Spain. PBMCs, B-cell-depleted T cells, or T cells were the source of the cDNA or gDNA that made up the material.

As processed by the authors: Amplification of reference gene primers provided the estimated nucleated cell counts. Profiled with immunoSEQ multiplex PCR; TCRdb holds only in-frame clones, not every one. Clone size and the V and J calls come from that table; the DNA yielded D and trimming. The profile shows around 170,000 clones, under 90% of them singletons. This rearrangement joins TRBV25-1 to TRBJ1-5, with D hard to call. The receptor's source is a woman aged 50 to 65 who had recovered from COVID-19. Sequencing was carried out using PBMCs or T cells enriched from blood (not recorded which). The CDR3 DNA reads as TGTGCCAGCAGTGAAACACCAGATCAGCCCCAGCATTTT. Translation: CASSETPDQPQHF. Full variable domain (remainder filled in from reference TRBV25-1 and TRBJ1-5): EADIYQTPRYLVIGTGKKITLECSQTMGHDKMYWYQQDPGMELHLIHYSYGVNSTEKGDLSSESTVSRIRTEHFPLTLESARPSHTSQYLCASSETPDQPQHFGDGTRLSIL.